These 14 T cell receptor beta chains were all obtained from the same sample, sequenced in a study of blood T cell repertoires in COVID-19. The protocol was immunoSEQ multiplex PCR, while the TCRdb copy is restricted to in-frame clones and leaves out a portion. The sample includes about 130,000 clones, approximately 89% seen only once; the top ten take around a tenth. Sequences were obtained from peripheral blood. The source is a middle-aged man with acute or convalescent COVID-19.

This CDR3 reads CASRLTGRYSPLHF. The CDR3 DNA is TGCGCCAGCAGACTCACAGGGCGCTATTCACCCCTCCACTTT. This chain uses TRBV10-2 with TRBJ1-6, with D possibly being TRBD1 (6 bases). Germline CDR1 is WSHSY and CDR2 is SAAADI. Trimming stripped 6 bases from V and 8 bases from J, with 14 bases between. The CDR3 spans 14 residues.

This chain connects TRBV6-6 to TRBJ1-2, with D hard to call. Germline assignment: CDR1 MNHNY and CDR2 SVGAGI (reference sequence). V was trimmed by 8 bases and J by 2 bases, leaving 9 bases between them. The CDR3 loop spans 12 amino acids. CDR3 protein: CASVRENYGYTF. Written as DNA, the CDR3 is TGTGCCAGCGTGAGAGAGAACTATGGCTACACCTTC.

CDR3 in DNA: TGTGCCAGCAGCCAGAGCAGGGATTATGGCTACACCTTC. It specifies CASSQSRDYGYTF. J is TRBJ1-2 and V is TRBV14, with a tentative D call TRBD1 (5 bases). V lost 3 bases to trimming and J lost 5 bases, with 10 bases between them. The CDR3 runs 13 residues. The germline V gene encodes CDR1 SGHDN and CDR2 FVKESK.

J is TRBJ1-1 and V is TRBV30, with no clear D. Looked up from germline, CDR1 is GTSNPN and CDR2 is SVGIG (reference sequence). There are 13 residues in the CDR3. With 4 bases removed from V and 5 bases from J, the gap between germline ends came to 14 bases. DNA of the CDR3: TGTGCCTGGATGTTGGGGAGGTTGACTGAAGCTTTCTTT. Protein: CAWMLGRLTEAFF.

V and J are TRBV12-3 or TRBV12-4 and TRBJ1-5; the D is unclear. The V end was cut by 5 bases, the J end by 6 bases, with 11 bases between. There are 13 residues in the CDR3. The CDR3, as DNA: TGTGCCAGCAGTGATACGGGTTTTCAGCCCCAGCATTTT. Encoded protein: CASSDTGFQPQHF.

On this clone itself: With a much larger clone just one base away, this may be a read error. This rearrangement joins TRBV18 to TRBJ1-1; 7 nucleotides match TRBD1. The CDR3 extends over 13 amino acids. CDR1 is KGHSH and CDR2 is LQKENI in the germline V gene. V trimming: 8 bases; J trimming: 0 bases; junction bases outside the gene matches: 3. The DNA for the CDR3 is TGTGCCAGCCGGGGACAGATGAACACTGAAGCTTTCTTT. Translating it yields CASRGQMNTEAFF. The full variable domain, rest sourced from reference TRBV18 and TRBJ1-1, is NAGVMQNPRHLVRRRGQEARLRCSPMKGHSHVYWYRQLPEEGLKFMVYLQKENIIDESGMPKERFSAEFPKEGPSILRIQQVVRGDSAAYFCASRGQMNTEAFFGQGTRLTVV.

The J gene is TRBJ2-2, the V gene TRBV2, with TRBD1 matching 7 bases. Trimming took 6 bases from V and 1 from J; bases not matched to a gene: 8. CDR1 and CDR2 (germline): SNHLY, FYNNEI. This CDR3 comprises 16 residues. The CDR3 region has the DNA TGTGCCAGCAGGGGACAGATAGGTCAGAACACCGGGGAGCTGTTTTTT. It is translated as CASRGQIGQNTGELFF. Full variable domain (remainder filled in from reference TRBV2 and TRBJ2-2): EPEVTQTPSHQVTQMGQEVILRCVPISNHLYFYWYRQILGQKVEFLVSFYNNEISEKSEIFDDQFSVERPDGSNFTLKIRSTKLEDSAMYFCASRGQIGQNTGELFFGEGSRLTVL.

The chain joins TRBV10-3 to TRBJ1-2; 8 bases are a match to TRBD1. The germline gives CDR1 ENHRY, CDR2 SYGVKD. V dropped 8 bases and J dropped 4; count of bases not matched to a gene: 0. The CDR3 runs to 11 residues. CDR3 sequence reads: CAIGTGYGYTF. The CDR3 DNA reads as TGTGCCATCGGGACAGGCTATGGCTACACCTTC.

The chain is built from TRBV28 and TRBJ1-2, with D possibly TRBD1 on 6 matching bases. Between the trimmed V and J ends, which lost 5 bases and 2 bases, there was a span of 15 bases. The CDR3 is 15 residues long. Per germline, CDR1 MDHEN and CDR2 SYDVKM. The CDR3 bases are TGTGCCAGCAGTCGCGGGGGGCTATTCAACTATGGCTACACCTTC. This sequence encodes CASSRGGLFNYGYTF.

The chain links TRBV28 to TRBJ1-5, with TRBD1 matching over 7 bases. Germline CDR1 and CDR2: MDHEN and SYDVKM. The CDR3 contains 14 residues. V was clipped by 6 bases and J by 3 bases; unmatched bases: 5. Here the CDR3 DNA reads TGTGCCAGCAGCCCAGGGACAGACAATCAGCCCCAGCATTTT. Encoded protein: CASSPGTDNQPQHF.

The rearrangement uses TRBV4-1 and TRBJ1-2; the match to TRBD1 covers 8 bases. The CDR3 totals 15 residues. Looked up from germline, CDR1 is MGHRA and CDR2 is YSYEKL. V lost 4 bases to trimming and J lost 5 bases; unmatched junction nucleotides: 9. The CDR3 DNA follows: TGCGCCAGCAGCCCCGGACAGGGAATAGTATATGGCTACACCTTC. This codes for CASSPGQGIVYGYTF.

The rearrangement joins TRBV5-4 to TRBJ2-3, with a weak D call TRBD1 (6 bases). CDR1 SGHNT and CDR2 YYREEE come from the germline V gene (reference sequence). The CDR3 is 15 residues long. V lost 2 bases to trimming and J lost 3 bases, with 13 bases between them. In nucleotides, the CDR3 is TGTGCCAGCAGCTTCAGGGCAGGGACAACAGATACGCAGTATTTT. Translating gives CASSFRAGTTDTQYF.

The V and J genes are TRBV6-5 and TRBJ1-1, with TRBD1 matching over 7 bases. The CDR3 is made up of 13 amino acids. V lost 4 bases to trimming and J lost 3 bases; unmatched junction nucleotides: 2. CDR1 MNHEY and CDR2 SVGAGI come from the germline V gene. The CDR3 region is CASSLTGYTEAFF. In DNA, the CDR3 is TGTGCCAGCAGTTTGACAGGGTACACTGAAGCTTTCTTT.

The rearrangement joins TRBV16 to TRBJ2-6; 11 positions agree with TRBD1. The CDR3 is made up of 19 amino acids. Germline V gives CDR1 KGHSY, CDR2 FQNENV. The J segment lost 0 bases and the V segment lost 2 bases, leaving 6 bases of the junction unmatched. CDR3 nucleotide sequence: TGTGCCAGCAGCCAACGTCCGGGACAGGGGGGCTCTGGGGCCAACGTCCTGACTTTC. It encodes CASSQRPGQGGSGANVLTF.